This is a list of T cell receptor beta chains from one sample in a study of regulatory T cells in long-lasting Graves disease. TCRdb redid the calling of the multiplex PCR reads with MiXCR, one entry per CDR3 protein. The sample records 500,000 or so distinct CDR3 sequences, roughly 15% being singletons. These records were also assigned to another study, of T cells in Graves' hyperthyroidism and ophthalmopathy.

Specimen: peripheral blood mononuclear cells (PBMCs), collected at new diagnosis, from a patient treated with antithyroid drugs. The source is a woman aged 35-65 years with Graves disease. Both conserved end residues are part of each CDR3.

V gene	J gene	CDR3 protein
TRBV5-6	TRBJ2-5	CASSPRGVKETQYF
TRBV5-1	TRBJ2-3	CASSLVPRSEGDTQYF
TRBV6-1	TRBJ1-1	CASSPKRRGHLMNTEAFF
TRBV10-3	TRBJ1-5	CASSYSGTGDSNQPQHF
TRBV6-1	TRBJ1-6	CASSASRGSNSPLHF
TRBV20-1	TRBJ1-5	CSARDPGQGANQPQHF
TRBV5-4	TRBJ2-7	CASSRKLSPGQLYEQYF
TRBV4-2	TRBJ1-3	CASSHELTTGNTIYF
TRBV9	TRBJ2-3	CASSVPSSGTQYF
TRBV24-1	TRBJ2-3	CATSPSGGYADTQYF
TRBV7-8	TRBJ1-4	CASSRLGEKLFF
TRBV25-1	TRBJ1-1	CASSEGTGAEAFF
TRBV5-6	TRBJ1-1	CASSLADRYTEAFF
TRBV6-1	TRBJ1-3	CASREGGSGNTIYF
TRBV10-3	TRBJ1-1	CALTGVAFTEAFF
TRBV12-3/TRBV12-4	TRBJ1-4	CASSFLPTNEKLFF
TRBV5-1	TRBJ1-2	CASSVEGKANYGYTF
TRBV19	TRBJ2-6	CASSNRAGRRVSGANVLTF
TRBV2	TRBJ1-2	CASSDGGGNGHGYTF
TRBV15	TRBJ2-1	CATSRVLGQGASNEQFF
TRBV12-3/TRBV12-4	TRBJ2-2	CAGAAKDTGELFF
TRBV11-2	TRBJ1-1	CASSPTTGTTEAFF
TRBV28	TRBJ1-2	CASTLGGYYGYTF
TRBV11-1	TRBJ1-1	CASSVPRSEAFF
TRBV2	TRBJ1-1	CASTGTATEAFF
TRBV2	TRBJ2-5	CASSLQPGQGGETQYF
TRBV18	TRBJ1-6	CASSPRLPEEGSPLHF